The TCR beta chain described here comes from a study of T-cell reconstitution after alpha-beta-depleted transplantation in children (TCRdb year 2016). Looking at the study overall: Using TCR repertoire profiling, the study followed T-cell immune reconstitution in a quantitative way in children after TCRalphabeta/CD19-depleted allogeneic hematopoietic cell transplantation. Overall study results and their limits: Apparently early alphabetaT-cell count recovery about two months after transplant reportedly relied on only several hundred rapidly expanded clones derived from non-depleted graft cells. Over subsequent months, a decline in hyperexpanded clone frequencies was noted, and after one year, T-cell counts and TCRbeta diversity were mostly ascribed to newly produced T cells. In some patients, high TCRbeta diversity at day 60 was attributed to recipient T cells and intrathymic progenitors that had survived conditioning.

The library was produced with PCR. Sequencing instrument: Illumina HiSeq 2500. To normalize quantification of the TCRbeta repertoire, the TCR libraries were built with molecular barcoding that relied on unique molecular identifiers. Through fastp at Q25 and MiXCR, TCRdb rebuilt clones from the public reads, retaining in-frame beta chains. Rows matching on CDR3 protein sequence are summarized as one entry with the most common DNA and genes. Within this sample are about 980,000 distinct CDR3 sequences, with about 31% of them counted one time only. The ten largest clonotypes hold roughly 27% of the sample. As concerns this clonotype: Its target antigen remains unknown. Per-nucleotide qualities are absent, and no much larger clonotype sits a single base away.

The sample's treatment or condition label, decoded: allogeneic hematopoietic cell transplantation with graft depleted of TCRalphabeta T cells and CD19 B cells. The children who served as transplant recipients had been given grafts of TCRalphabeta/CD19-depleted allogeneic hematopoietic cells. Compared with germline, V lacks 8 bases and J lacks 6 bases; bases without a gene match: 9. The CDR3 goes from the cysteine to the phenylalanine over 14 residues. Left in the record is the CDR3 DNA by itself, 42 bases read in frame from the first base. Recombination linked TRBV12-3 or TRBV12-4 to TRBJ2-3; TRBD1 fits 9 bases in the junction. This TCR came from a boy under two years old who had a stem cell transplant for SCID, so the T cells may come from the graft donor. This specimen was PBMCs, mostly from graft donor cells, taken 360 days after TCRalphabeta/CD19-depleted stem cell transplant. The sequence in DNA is TGTGCCAGCGGACTGGGGGACAGGGAGGATACGCAGTATTTT. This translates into CASGLGDREDTQYF.